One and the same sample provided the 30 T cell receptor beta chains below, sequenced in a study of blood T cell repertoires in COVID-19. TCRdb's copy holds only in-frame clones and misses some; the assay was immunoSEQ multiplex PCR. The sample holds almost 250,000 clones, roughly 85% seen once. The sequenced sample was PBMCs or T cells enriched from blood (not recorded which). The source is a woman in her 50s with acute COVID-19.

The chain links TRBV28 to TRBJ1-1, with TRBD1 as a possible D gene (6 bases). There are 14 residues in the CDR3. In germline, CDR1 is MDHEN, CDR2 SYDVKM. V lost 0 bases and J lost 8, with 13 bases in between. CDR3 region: CASSLWTGNSEAFF. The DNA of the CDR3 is TGTGCCAGCAGTTTATGGACAGGCAACTCAGAAGCTTTCTTT.

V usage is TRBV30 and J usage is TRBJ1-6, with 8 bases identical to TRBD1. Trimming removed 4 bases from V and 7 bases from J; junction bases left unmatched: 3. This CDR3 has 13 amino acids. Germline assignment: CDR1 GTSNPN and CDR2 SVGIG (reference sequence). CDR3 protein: CAWNQGANSPLHF. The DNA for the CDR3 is TGTGCCTGGAATCAGGGGGCAAATTCACCCCTCCACTTT.

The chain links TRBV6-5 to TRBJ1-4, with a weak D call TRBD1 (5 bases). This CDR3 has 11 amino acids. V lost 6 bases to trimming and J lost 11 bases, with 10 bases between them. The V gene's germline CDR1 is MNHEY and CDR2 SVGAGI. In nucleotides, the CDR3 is TGTGCCAGCAGCCCCGGGGGGAAACTGTTTTTT. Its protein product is CASSPGGKLFF.

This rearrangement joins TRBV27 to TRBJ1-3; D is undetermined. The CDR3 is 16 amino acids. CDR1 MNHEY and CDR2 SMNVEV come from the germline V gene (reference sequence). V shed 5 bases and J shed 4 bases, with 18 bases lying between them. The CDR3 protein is CASSPHDQAAGNTIYF. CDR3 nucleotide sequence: TGTGCCAGCAGTCCTCATGATCAAGCTGCGGGAAACACCATATATTTT.

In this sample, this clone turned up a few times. CDR3 nucleotide sequence: TGTGCCAGCAGCTTTAGCGGGCCCCAGTTCTTC. Translated, it gives CASSFSGPQFF. The rearrangement uses TRBV5-6 and TRBJ2-1; 7 nucleotides line up with TRBD2. The CDR3 is 11 residues long. Germline V gives CDR1 SGHDT, CDR2 YYEEEE. After removal of 2 bases from V and 13 bases from J, the junction contained 3 bases not matched to a gene.

The CDR3 loop reads CASRGQIDQPQHF. The CDR3 DNA follows: TGCGCCAGCAGGGGACAGATAGATCAGCCCCAGCATTTT. The chain combines TRBV10-2 with TRBJ1-5, with 7 bases identical to TRBD1. The CDR3 spans 13 residues. CDR1 and CDR2 from the germline V gene are WSHSY and SAAADI. The V segment lost 6 bases and the J segment 5 bases; nucleotides outside the gene matches: 4.

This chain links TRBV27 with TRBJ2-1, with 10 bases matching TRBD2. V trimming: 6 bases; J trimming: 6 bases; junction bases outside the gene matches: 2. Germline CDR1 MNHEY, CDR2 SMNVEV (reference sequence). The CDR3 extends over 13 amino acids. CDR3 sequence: CASRTSGFNEQFF. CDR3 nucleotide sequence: TGTGCCAGCAGGACTAGCGGGTTCAATGAGCAGTTCTTC.

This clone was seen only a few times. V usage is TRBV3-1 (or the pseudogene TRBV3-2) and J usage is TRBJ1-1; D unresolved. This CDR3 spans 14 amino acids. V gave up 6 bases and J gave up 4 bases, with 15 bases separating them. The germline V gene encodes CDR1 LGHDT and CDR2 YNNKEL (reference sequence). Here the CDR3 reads CASSREVVGTEAFF. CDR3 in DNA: TGTGCCAGCAGTCGGGAAGTGGTAGGCACTGAAGCTTTCTTT.

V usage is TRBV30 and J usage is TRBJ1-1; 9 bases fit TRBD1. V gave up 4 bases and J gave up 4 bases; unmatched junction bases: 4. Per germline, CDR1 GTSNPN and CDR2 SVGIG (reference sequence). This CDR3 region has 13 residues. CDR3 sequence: CAWKGQGITEAFF. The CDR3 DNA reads TGTGCCTGGAAAGGACAGGGGATCACTGAAGCTTTCTTT.

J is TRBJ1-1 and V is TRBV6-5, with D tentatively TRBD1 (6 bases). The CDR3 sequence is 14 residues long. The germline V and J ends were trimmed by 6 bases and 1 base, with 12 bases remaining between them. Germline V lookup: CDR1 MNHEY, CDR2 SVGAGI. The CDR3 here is CASSAKTGNTEAFF. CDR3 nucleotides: TGTGCCAGCAGCGCCAAGACAGGGAACACTGAAGCTTTCTTT.

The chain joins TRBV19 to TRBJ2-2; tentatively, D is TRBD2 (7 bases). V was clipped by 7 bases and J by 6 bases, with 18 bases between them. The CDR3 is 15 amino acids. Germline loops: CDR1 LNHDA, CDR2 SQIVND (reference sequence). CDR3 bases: TGTGCCAGTACCTTAAGGGGGGGAGCCCCCGGGGAGCTGTTTTTT. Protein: CASTLRGGAPGELFF. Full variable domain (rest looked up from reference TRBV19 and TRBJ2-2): DGGITQSPKYLFRKEGQNVTLSCEQNLNHDAMYWYRQDPGQGLRLIYYSQIVNDFQKGDIAEGYSVSREKKESFPLTVTSAQKNPTAFYLCASTLRGGAPGELFFGEGSRLTVL.

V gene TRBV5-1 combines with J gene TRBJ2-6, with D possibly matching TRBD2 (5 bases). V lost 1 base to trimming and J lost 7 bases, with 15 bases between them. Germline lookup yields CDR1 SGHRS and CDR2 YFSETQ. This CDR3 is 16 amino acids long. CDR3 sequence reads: CASSLTVRGDANVLTF. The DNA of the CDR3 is TGCGCCAGCAGCTTGACTGTCCGGGGTGACGCCAACGTCCTGACTTTC.

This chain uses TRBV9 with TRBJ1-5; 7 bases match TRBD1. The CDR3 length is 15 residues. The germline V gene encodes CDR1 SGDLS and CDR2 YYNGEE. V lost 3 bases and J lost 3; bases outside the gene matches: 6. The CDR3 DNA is TGTGCCAGCAGCGCCTACGGGACAGCCAATCAGCCCCAGCATTTT. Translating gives CASSAYGTANQPQHF. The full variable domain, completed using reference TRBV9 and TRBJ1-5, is DSGVTQTPKHLITATGQRVTLRCSPRSGDLSVYWYQQSLDQGLQFLIQYYNGEERAKGNILERFSAQQFPDLHSELNLSSLELGDSALYFCASSAYGTANQPQHFGDGTRLSIL.

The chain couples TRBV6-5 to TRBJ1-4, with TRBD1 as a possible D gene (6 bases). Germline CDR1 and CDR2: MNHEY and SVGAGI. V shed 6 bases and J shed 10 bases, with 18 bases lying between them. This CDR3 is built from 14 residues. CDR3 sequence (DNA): TGTGCCAGCAGGGCCGAGGGGGAATTAGGAAAACTGTTTTTT. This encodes CASRAEGELGKLFF.

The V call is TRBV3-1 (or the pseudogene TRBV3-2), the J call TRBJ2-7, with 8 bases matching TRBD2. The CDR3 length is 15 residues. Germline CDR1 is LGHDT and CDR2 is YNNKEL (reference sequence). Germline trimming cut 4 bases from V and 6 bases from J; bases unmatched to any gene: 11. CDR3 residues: CASSLHNGGAGEQYF. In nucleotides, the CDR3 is TGTGCCAGCAGCCTCCACAACGGGGGGGCGGGCGAGCAGTACTTC.

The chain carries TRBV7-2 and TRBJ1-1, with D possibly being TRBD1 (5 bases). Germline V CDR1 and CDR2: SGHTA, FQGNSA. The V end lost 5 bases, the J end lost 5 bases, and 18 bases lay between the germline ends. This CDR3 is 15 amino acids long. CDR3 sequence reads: CASSPPGARGTEAFF. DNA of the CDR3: TGTGCCAGCAGCCCGCCGGGCGCCCGGGGGACTGAAGCTTTCTTT.

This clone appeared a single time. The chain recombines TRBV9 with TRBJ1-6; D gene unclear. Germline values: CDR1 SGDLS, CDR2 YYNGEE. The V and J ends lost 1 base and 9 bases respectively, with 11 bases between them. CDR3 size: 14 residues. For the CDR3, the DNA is TGTGCCAGCAGCGTAAACGGGATCGGTTCACCCCTCCACTTT. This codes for CASSVNGIGSPLHF.

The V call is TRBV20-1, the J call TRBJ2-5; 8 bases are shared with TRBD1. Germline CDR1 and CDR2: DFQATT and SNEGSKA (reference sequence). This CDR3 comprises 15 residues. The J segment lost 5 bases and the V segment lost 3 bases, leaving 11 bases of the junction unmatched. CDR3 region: CSASIRGQGIETQYF. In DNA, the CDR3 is TGCAGTGCTAGTATCCGTGGACAGGGCATCGAGACCCAGTACTTC.

The CDR3 protein is CASSPREETQYF. For the CDR3, the DNA is TGTGCCAGCAGCCCCCGGGAAGAGACCCAGTACTTC. This rearrangement joins TRBV12-3 or TRBV12-4 to TRBJ2-5; unclear D gene. Trimming shortened V by 6 bases and J by 3 bases, and 8 bases separated the two germline ends. This CDR3 is built from 12 residues.

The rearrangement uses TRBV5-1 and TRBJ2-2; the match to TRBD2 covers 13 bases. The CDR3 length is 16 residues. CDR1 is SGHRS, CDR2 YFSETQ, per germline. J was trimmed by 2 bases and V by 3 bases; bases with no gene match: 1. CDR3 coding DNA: TGCGCCAGCAGCTGGACTAGCGGGGGAAACACCGGGGAGCTGTTTTTT. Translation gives CASSWTSGGNTGELFF.

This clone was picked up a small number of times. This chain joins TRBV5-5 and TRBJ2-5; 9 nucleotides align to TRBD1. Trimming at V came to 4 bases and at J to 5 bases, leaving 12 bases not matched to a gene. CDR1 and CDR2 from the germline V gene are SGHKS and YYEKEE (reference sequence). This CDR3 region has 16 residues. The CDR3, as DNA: TGTGCCAGCAGCGACCGGGACAGGGAGTCCTGTGAGACCCAGTACTTC. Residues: CASSDRDRESCETQYF. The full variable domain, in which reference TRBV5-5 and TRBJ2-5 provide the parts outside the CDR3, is DAGVTQSPTHLIKTRGQQVTLRCSPISGHKSVSWYQQVLGQGPQFIFQYYEKEERGRGNFPDRFSARQFPNYSSELNVNALLLGDSALYLCASSDRDRESCETQYFGPGTRLLVL.

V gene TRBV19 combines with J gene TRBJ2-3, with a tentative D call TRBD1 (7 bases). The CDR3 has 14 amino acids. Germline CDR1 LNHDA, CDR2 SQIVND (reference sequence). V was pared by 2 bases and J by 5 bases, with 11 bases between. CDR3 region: CASSIRQGGDTQYF. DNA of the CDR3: TGTGCCAGTAGTATAAGACAGGGAGGAGATACGCAGTATTTT.

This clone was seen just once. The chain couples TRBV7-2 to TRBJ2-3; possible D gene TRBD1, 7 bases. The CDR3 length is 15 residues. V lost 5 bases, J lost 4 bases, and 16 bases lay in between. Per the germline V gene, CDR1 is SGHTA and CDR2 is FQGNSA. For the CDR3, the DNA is TGTGCCAGCAGCATCCAGGGGGGCCGGGCAGATACGCAGTATTTT. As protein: CASSIQGGRADTQYF.

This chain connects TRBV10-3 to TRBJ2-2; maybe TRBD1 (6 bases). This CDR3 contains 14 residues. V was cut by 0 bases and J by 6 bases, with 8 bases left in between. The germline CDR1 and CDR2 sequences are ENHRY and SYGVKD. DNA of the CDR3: TGTGCCATCAGTGAGTCTCGGACAGCCGGGGAGCTGTTTTTT. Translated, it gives CAISESRTAGELFF.

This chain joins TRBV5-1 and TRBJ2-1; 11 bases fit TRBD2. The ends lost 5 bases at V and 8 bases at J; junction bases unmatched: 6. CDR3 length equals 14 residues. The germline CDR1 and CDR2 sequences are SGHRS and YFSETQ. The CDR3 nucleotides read TGCGCCAGCAGGACTAGCGGGGCCCGGGATGAGCAGTTCTTC. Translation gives CASRTSGARDEQFF.

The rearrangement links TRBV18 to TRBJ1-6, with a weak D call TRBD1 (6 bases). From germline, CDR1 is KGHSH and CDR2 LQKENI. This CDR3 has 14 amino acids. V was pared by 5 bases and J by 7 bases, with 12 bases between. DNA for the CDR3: TGTGCCAGCTCAGCAGGGGCTTGGAATTCACCCCTCCACTTT. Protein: CASSAGAWNSPLHF.

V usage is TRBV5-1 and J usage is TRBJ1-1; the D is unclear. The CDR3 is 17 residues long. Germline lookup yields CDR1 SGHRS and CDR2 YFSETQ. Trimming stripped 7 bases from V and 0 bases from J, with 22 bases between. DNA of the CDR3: TGCGCCAGCTCTCACGGACCGACCGGGAGGATGAACACTGAAGCTTTCTTT. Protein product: CASSHGPTGRMNTEAFF.

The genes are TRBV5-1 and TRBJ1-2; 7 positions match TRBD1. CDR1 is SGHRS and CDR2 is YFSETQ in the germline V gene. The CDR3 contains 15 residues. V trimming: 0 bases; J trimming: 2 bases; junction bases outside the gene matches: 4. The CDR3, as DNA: TGCGCCAGCAGCTTGGCGGGGGACAGCAACTATGGCTACACCTTC. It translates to CASSLAGDSNYGYTF.

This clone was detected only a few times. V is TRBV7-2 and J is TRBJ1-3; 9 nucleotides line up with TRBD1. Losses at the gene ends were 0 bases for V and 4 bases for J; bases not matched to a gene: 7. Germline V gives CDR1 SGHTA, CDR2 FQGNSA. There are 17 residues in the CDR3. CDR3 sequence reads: CASSLASGTGRGNTIYF. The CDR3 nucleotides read TGTGCCAGCAGCTTAGCCTCCGGGACAGGGAGGGGAAACACCATATATTTT.

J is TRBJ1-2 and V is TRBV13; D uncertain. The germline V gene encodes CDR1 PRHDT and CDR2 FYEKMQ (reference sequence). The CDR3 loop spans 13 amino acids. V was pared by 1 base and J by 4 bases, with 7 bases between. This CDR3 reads CASSLDGSYGYTF. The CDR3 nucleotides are TGTGCCAGCAGCTTAGATGGGAGCTATGGCTACACCTTC. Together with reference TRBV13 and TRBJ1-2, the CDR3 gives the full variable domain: AAGVIQSPRHLIKEKRETATLKCYPIPRHDTVYWYQQGPGQDPQFLISFYEKMQSDKGSIPDRFSAQQFSDYHSELNMSSLELGDSALYFCASSLDGSYGYTFGSGTRLTVV.